This TCR beta chain was obtained from a study of blood T cell repertoires in COVID-19. Study-wide background: Nucleic acid was either cDNA or gDNA, and it came from T cells, B-cell-depleted T cells, or PBMCs.

This clone appeared a few times. The J segment lost 6 bases and the V segment lost 4 bases, leaving 6 bases of the junction unmatched. Germline loops: CDR1 SEHNR, CDR2 FQNEAQ (reference sequence). CDR3 length equals 14 residues. Per the study methods: The authors estimated nucleated cell counts from reference gene primer amplification. Produced via immunoSEQ multiplex PCR; TCRdb's table is partial and in-frame only. V and J calls and clone size follow that table, whereas D and trimming were derived from the DNA. The sample records fewer than 200,000 clones, 75% to 85% being singletons. This chain uses TRBV7-9 with TRBJ2-7; 10 bases fit TRBD1. The source of this sequence is a man between 60 and 75 years old with acute or convalescent COVID-19. The source material was peripheral blood. The CDR3 nucleotides read TGTGCCAGCAGCTCCTTCGGACAGGGGGGCGAGCAGTACTTC. This gives the protein CASSSFGQGGEQYF.